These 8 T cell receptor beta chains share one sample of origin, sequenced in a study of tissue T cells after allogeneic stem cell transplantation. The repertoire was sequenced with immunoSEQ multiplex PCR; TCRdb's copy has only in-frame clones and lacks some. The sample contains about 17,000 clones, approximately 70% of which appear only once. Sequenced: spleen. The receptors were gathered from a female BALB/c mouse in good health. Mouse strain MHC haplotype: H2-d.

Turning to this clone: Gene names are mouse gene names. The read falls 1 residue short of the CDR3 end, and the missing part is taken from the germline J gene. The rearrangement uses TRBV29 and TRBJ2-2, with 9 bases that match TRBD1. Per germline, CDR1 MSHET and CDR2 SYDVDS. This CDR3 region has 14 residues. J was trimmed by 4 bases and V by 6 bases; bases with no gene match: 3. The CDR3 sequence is CASSQGQGTGQLYF. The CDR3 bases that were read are TGTGCTAGCAGCCAGGGACAGGGCACCGGGCAGCTCTAC.

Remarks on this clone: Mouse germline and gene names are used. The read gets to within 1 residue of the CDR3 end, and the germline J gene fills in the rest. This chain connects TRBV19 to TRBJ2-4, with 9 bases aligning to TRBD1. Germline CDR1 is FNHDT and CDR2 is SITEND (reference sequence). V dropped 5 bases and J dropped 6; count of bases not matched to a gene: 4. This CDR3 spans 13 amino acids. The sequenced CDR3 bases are TGTGCCAGCAGCCTCGACAGGGGGAACACCTTGTAC. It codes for CASSLDRGNTLY. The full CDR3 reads CASSLDRGNTLYF.

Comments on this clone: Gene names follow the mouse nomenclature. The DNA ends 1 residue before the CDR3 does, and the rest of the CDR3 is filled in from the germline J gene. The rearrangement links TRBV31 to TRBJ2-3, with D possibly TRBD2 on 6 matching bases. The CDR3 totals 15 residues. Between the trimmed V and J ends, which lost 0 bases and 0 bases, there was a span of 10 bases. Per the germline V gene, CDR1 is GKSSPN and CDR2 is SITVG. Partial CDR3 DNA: TGTGCCTGGAGTCTTGCGGGGGGTAGTGCAGAAACGCTGTAT. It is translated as CAWSLAGGSAETLY. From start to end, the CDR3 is CAWSLAGGSAETLYF.

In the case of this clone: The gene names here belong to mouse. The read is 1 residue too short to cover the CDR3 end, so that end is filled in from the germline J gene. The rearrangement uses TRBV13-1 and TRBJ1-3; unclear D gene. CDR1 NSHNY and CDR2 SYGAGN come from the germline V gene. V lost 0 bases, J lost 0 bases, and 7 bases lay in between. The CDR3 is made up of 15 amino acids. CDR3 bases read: TGTGCCAGCAGTGATGGGCAGAATTCTGGAAATACGCTCTAT. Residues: CASSDGQNSGNTLY. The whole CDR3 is CASSDGQNSGNTLYF.

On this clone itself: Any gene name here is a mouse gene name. CDR3 DNA, as far as it was read: TGTGGTGCTAGGGTCTGGGGGGCTCAAGACACCCAGTAC. Protein: CGARVWGAQDTQY. In full, the CDR3 is CGARVWGAQDTQYF. This chain links TRBV20 with TRBJ2-5; 8 positions agree with TRBD2. The CDR3 end is not reached by the read, which stops 1 residue before it; the germline J gene fills it in. With V trimmed by 1 base and J by 3 bases, 3 bases remained unmatched. The CDR3 sequence is 14 residues long. Per the germline V gene, CDR1 is GFQATS and CDR2 is STVNSAI.

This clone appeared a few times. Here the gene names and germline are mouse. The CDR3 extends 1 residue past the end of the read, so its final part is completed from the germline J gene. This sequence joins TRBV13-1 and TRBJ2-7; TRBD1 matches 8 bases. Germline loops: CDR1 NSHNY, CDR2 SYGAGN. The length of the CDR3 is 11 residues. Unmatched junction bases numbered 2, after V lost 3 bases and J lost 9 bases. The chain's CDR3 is CASSGTGRQYF. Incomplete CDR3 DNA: TGTGCCAGCAGTGGGACAGGGCGACAGTAC.

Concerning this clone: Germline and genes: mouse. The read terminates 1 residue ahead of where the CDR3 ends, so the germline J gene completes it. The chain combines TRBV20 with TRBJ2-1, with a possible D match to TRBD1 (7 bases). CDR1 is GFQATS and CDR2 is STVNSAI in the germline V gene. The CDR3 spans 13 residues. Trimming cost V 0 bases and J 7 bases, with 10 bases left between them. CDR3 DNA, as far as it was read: TGTGGTGCTAGGGACAGGGGGGAGGCTGAGCAGTTC. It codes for CGARDRGEAEQF. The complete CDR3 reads CGARDRGEAEQFF.

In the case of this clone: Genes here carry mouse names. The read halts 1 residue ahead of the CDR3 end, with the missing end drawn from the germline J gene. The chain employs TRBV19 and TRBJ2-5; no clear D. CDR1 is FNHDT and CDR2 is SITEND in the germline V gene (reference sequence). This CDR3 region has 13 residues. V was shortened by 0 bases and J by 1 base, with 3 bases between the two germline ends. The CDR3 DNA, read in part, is TGTGCCAGCAGTATAGGACACCAAGACACCCAGTAC. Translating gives CASSIGHQDTQY. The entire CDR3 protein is CASSIGHQDTQYF. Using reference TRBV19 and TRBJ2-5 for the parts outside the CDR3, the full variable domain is GGIITQTPKFLIGQEGQKLTLKCQQNFNHDTMYWYRQDSGKGLRLIYYSITENDLQKGDLSEGYDASREKKSSFSLTVTSAQKNEMAVFLCASSIGHQDTQYFGPGTRLLVL.